The present TCR beta chain was sequenced within a study of T cells in Graves' hyperthyroidism and ophthalmopathy. Whole-study results and caveats: The model identified upcoming ophthalmopathy a median approximately six months ahead of onset.

This clonotype turned up a few times. No antigen is known for it. TCR beta CDR3 regions were amplified from RNA transcripts. Carried out on the TCR CDR3, a first-round RT-PCR used the HTBI primer set. One entry per CDR3 protein results from TCRdb running MiXCR on the multiplex PCR reads. The repertoire has 370,000 or so distinct CDR3 sequences, around an eighth of them found once; the top ten carry around 21%. These patients, aged 18 to 65, had recently diagnosed hyperthyroidism lasting under 2 months. Per germline, CDR1 SGHRS and CDR2 YFSETQ. V lost 2 bases and J lost 10; bases outside the gene matches: 11. The CDR3 runs 15 residues.

The sequenced material came from blood. This TCR was sampled from a man aged 30 to 39 with Graves' hyperthyroidism that later progressed to Graves' ophthalmopathy. This chain uses TRBV5-1 with TRBJ2-1; 8 nucleotides match TRBD2. The CDR3 region is CASSLSLAGDGEQFF. The CDR3 DNA reads TGCGCCAGCAGCTTATCGCTAGCGGGTGATGGAGAGCAGTTCTTC.